This T cell receptor (beta chain) emerged from a study of T cells in Graves' hyperthyroidism and ophthalmopathy (dated by TCRdb to the late 2010s). About the full investigation: Peripheral blood was sampled at the time of initial diagnosis, prior to any treatment. The 75 to 100 discovery patients were randomly divided into training and test sets at a 7:3 ratio. After sampling, hyperthyroidism patients received methimazole starting at 30 mg daily, and ophthalmopathy patients received high-dose intravenous methylprednisolone. The paper reports TCR Vbeta CDR3 sequencing of some 140 peripheral blood samples: approximately 41 ophthalmopathy, fewer than 80 hyperthyroidism and some 17 progressor patients. The study also compared thyroid tissue and blood T-cell repertoires from roughly six Graves' hyperthyroidism patients. Prospective prediction of ophthalmopathy was tested in an independent validation cohort of 18 hyperthyroidism patients and 15 to 17 patients who later progressed to ophthalmopathy. TCR V-J signatures able to tell the groups apart were searched for in a discovery cohort of approximately 95 patients, of whom around 42 had Graves' ophthalmopathy and around 57 had stable Graves' hyperthyroidism. The paper's findings and limits, for the study overall: Most expanded thyroid clonotypes (frequency above 0.001) were also detected in blood, suggesting blood repertoires may reflect thyroid immune responses. In cross-validation, a model built on a 13 V-J signature told ophthalmopathy apart from stable hyperthyroidism with over 85% sensitivity and about 81% specificity, and in testing the same model reached 80%/75%. During validation, the model predicted progression to ophthalmopathy a median of about 6.5 months ahead of onset, with almost 71% sensitivity and 72% to 80% specificity. No statistical method was used to set the sample size in advance, and investigators knew the group allocation.

The hyperthyroidism patients were between 18 and 65 years old and newly diagnosed, with a disease duration of less than 2 months. Any patient with an uncontrolled infection, another autoimmune disease, pregnancy or lactation was excluded. Diagnoses were based on clinical symptoms, serum thyroxine and TRAb, thyroid ultrasound and orbital computed tomography. For progressor patients, blood was drawn at the first diagnosis of hyperthyroidism, before any ophthalmopathy symptoms had appeared. PBMCs were isolated from more than 8 ml of fresh peripheral blood by Ficoll-Paque density gradient centrifugation. Progressor patients were first diagnosed with Graves' hyperthyroidism and then developed ophthalmopathy during follow-up. Trizol reagent was used to extract total RNA, and RNA quality was then checked on an Agilent 2100 Bioanalyzer. Amplification of TCR beta CDR3 regions was carried out from RNA transcripts. The first round of RT-PCR for the TCR CDR3 was performed with the HTBI primer set and the Qiagen OneStep RT-PCR kit. Libraries were constructed in a second round of multiplex PCR, after which size selection and purification were carried out. The libraries were sequenced on an Illumina HiSeq2000 using paired-end 100 bp reads. The source study handled its data this way. Raw data were processed with SOAPnuke, discarding reads with adapters, uncalled bases, mean Phred below 15, or no exact constant-primer or identifier match. COPE v1.2.5 was used to merge the high-quality paired reads, and each unique nucleotide sequence was defined as a clonotype. MiTCR v1.1 was used to align the clonotypes against IMGT TRBV, TRBD and TRBJ reference segments. The analysis was restricted to V-J combinations with a frequency above 0.0001, which together covered about 99% of the repertoires. A TCS score was defined as the ratio between F50 (clonal expansion) and ExV (chaos), using BLOSUM62-based TCRdist between CDR3 peptides within each V-J. Welch's t-statistics and random forest reduced just over 500 V-J features to 13, which were used in a naive Bayes classifier (R e1071). TCRdb cleaned the public reads at Q25 with fastp, built clones with MiXCR and kept in-frame beta chains. For every CDR3 protein sequence, its rows merge into one entry that carries the most common genes and DNA. These V and J calls derive from TCRdb rather than the authors' analysis. The sample table holds under 750,000 distinct CDR3 sequences, of which 18% were seen once. Roughly 17% of the sample goes to the ten largest clones.

In the germline V gene (reference sequence), CDR1 corresponds to SGHKS and CDR2 to YYEKEE. The CDR3 sequence holds 17 residues, the cysteine and phenylalanine included. Only the CDR3 part of the read is kept: 51 bases, read in frame from the first base. The junction shows trimming of 5 bases on V and 4 bases on J, and the gene matches do not reach 7 bases of it. Turning to this clonotype: Its antigen specificity is not known. The sample holds no much larger clone one base away, and base qualities are not on file.

This receptor was obtained from a woman in her forties or fifties with Graves' hyperthyroidism that later progressed to Graves' ophthalmopathy. Recombination connected TRBV5-5 to TRBJ2-3, and TRBD2 aligns with 16 junction nucleotides. The sequencing input was blood. The sequenced DNA: TGTGCCAGCAGTGGGACTAGCGGGGGGGCGGGGGCAGATACGCAGTATTTT. Translated, it reads CASSGTSGGAGADTQYF.